This TCR beta chain was obtained from a study of beta chain features in type 1 diabetes. Points from the study as a whole: Within patients, naive, central memory and Treg TCRB repertoires seemed more similar than within healthy donors.

Isolated RNA was reverse transcribed in full, so expressed TCRB transcripts were sequenced. The protocol was immunoSEQ multiplex PCR, while the TCRdb copy is restricted to in-frame clones and leaves out a portion. Among fewer than 350,000 clones listed, 15% to 20% were seen once. This clone was seen a handful of times. Its target is unknown. The sequenced material came from naive CD4+ T cells from blood. The clonotype originates from a woman under 30 in good health.

The CDR3 nucleotides are TGTGCCAGCAGTGACTATGGCGGGAGGGGGGCCTACGAGCAGTACTTC. This codes for CASSDYGGRGAYEQYF. The J gene is TRBJ2-7, the V gene TRBV28; 9 nucleotides match TRBD2. Germline V CDR1 and CDR2: MDHEN, SYDVKM. The CDR3 length is 16 residues. With 5 bases clipped from V and 2 bases from J, the junction kept 10 bases outside the gene matches.